One T cell receptor beta chain is described in this entry. The table came from immunoSEQ multiplex PCR; TCRdb's copy has only in-frame clones and leaves some out. The sample shows 250,000 to 400,000 clones, roughly 90% of them seen only once. Germline CDR1 is MGHRA and CDR2 is YSYEKL. The CDR3 contains 14 residues. J was trimmed by 6 bases and V by 0 bases; bases with no gene match: 4. The sample is drawn from a study of cytomegalovirus exposure and HLA in healthy donors. About the study: The 120 validation repertoires were produced on the same platform as the roughly 720 repertoires of the first cohort. This was reported in a later analysis.

The TCR sequence derives from a man in his thirties or forties in good health and CMV-seronegative. The sequencing sample was made of PBMCs. The J gene is TRBJ1-2, the V gene TRBV4-1, with 7 bases fitting TRBD1. CDR3: CASSQDRQGNGYTF. The CDR3 DNA reads TGCGCCAGCAGCCAAGATCGACAGGGCAATGGCTACACCTTC.